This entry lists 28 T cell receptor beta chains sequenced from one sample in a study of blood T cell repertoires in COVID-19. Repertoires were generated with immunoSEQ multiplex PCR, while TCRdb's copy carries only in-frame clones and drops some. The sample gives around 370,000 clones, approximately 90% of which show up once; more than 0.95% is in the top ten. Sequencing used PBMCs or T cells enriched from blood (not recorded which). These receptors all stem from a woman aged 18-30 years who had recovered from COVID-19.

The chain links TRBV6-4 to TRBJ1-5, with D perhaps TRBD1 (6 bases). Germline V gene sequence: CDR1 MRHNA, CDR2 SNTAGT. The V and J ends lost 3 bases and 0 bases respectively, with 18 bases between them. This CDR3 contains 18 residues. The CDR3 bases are TGTGCCAGCAGTGAATCAGGGGTAGGGGGAGATAGCAATCAGCCCCAGCATTTT. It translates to CASSESGVGGDSNQPQHF.

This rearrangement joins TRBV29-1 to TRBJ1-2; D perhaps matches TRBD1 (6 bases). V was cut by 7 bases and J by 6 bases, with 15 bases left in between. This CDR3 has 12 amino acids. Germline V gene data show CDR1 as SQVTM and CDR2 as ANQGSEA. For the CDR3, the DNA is TGCAGCGGAGGAGGGGGGGCCCATGGCTACACCTTC. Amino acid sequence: CSGGGGAHGYTF. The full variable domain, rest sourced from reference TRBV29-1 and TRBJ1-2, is SAVISQKPSRDICQRGTSLTIQCQVDSQVTMMFWYRQQPGQSLTLIATANQGSEATYESGFVIDKFPISRPNLTFSTLTVSNMSPEDSSIYLCSGGGGAHGYTFGSGTRLTVV.

In nucleotides, the CDR3 is TGCGCCAGCAGCCTGGGGGGTGGGCGGACTGAAGCTTTCTTT. Amino acid sequence: CASSLGGGRTEAFF. J is TRBJ1-1 and V is TRBV4-1; D may be TRBD1 (5 bases). Per the germline V gene, CDR1 is MGHRA and CDR2 is YSYEKL. V lost 4 bases, J lost 5 bases, and 14 bases lay in between. The CDR3 length is 14 residues.

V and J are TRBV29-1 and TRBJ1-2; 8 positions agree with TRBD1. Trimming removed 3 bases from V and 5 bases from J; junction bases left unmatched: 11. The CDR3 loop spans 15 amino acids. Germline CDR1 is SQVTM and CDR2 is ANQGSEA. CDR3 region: CSVDHRTGQSYGYTF. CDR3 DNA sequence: TGCAGCGTTGACCACCGGACAGGGCAATCTTATGGCTACACCTTC.

In DNA, the CDR3 is TGTGCCAGCAGCTTGGGGGGAAGTACAGATACGCAGTATTTT. It codes for CASSLGGSTDTQYF. This chain links TRBV11-3 with TRBJ2-3, with a possible D match to TRBD2 (6 bases). Trimming left V 3 bases short and J 3 bases short, with 10 bases between. The CDR3 runs 14 residues. CDR1 is SGHNT and CDR2 is YENEEA in the germline V gene.

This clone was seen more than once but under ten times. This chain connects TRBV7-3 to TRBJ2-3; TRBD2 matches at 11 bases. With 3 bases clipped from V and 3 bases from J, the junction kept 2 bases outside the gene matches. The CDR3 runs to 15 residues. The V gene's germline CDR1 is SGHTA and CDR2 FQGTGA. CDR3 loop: CASSFSGGATDTQYF. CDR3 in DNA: TGTGCCAGCAGCTTTAGCGGGGGGGCGACAGATACGCAGTATTTT.

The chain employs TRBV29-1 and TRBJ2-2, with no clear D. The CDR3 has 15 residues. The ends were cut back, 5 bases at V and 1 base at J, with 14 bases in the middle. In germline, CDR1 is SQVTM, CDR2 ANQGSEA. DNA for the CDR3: TGCAGCGTTTGGGCGTTGAGAGAGAACACCGGGGAGCTGTTTTTT. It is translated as CSVWALRENTGELFF.

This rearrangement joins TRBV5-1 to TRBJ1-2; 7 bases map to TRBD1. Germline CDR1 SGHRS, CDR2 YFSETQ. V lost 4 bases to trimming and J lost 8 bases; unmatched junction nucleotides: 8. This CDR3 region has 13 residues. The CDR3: CASSLDRVEGYTF. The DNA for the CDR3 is TGCGCCAGCAGCCTCGACAGGGTAGAGGGCTACACCTTC. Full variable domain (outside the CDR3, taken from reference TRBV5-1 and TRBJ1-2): KAGVTQTPRYLIKTRGQQVTLSCSPISGHRSVSWYQQTPGQGLQFLFEYFSETQRNKGNFPGRFSGRQFSNSRSEMNVSTLELGDSALYLCASSLDRVEGYTFGSGTRLTVV.

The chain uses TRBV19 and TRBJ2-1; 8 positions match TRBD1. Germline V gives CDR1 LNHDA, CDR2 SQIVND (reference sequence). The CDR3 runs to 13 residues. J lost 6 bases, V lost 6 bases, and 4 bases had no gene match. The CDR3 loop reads CASRDRVSNEQFF. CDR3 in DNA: TGTGCCAGTAGGGACAGGGTCTCCAATGAGCAGTTCTTC.

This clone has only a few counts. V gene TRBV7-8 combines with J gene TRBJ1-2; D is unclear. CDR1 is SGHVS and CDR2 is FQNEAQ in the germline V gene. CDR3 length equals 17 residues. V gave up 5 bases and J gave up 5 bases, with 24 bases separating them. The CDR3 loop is CASSQSIPSTGGYGYTF. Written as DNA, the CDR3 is TGTGCCAGCAGCCAATCCATCCCGAGCACCGGAGGTTATGGCTACACCTTC.

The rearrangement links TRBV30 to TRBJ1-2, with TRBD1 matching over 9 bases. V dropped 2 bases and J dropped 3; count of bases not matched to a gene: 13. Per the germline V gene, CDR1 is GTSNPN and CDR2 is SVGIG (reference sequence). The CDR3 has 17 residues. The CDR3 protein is CAWSSGQGTFGDYGYTF. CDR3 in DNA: TGTGCCTGGAGTTCAGGACAGGGGACTTTTGGCGACTATGGCTACACCTTC.

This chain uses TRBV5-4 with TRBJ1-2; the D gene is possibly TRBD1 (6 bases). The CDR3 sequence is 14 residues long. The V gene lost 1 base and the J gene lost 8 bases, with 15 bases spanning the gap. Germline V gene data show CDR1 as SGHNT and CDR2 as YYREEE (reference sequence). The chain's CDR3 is CASSLYGGALGYTF. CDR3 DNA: TGTGCCAGCAGCTTGTACGGGGGGGCGTTGGGCTACACCTTC.

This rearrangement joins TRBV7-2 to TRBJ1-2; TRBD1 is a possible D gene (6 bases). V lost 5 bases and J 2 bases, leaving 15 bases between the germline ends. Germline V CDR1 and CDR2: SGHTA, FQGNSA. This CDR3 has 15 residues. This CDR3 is CASSPYRQGNYGYTF. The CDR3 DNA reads TGTGCCAGCAGCCCCTACCGCCAGGGGAACTATGGCTACACCTTC.

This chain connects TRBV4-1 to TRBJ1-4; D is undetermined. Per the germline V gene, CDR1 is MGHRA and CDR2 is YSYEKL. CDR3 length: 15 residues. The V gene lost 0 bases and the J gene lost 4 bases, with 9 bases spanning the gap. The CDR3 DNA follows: TGCGCCAGCAGCCAAGAGTTTCGGTTTAATGAAAAACTGTTTTTT. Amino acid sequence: CASSQEFRFNEKLFF.

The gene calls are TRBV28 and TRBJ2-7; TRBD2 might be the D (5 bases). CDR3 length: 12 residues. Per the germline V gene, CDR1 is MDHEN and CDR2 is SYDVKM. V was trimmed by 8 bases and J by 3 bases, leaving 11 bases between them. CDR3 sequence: CASQEEGYEQYF. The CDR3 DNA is TGTGCCAGCCAGGAAGAGGGCTACGAGCAGTACTTC.

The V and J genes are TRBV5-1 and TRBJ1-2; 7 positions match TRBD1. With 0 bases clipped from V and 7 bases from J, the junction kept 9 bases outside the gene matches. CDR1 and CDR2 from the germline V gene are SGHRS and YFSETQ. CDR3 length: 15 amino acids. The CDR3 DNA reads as TGCGCCAGCAGCTTGGGGATAAAGGACAGGTCTGGCTACACCTTC. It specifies CASSLGIKDRSGYTF.

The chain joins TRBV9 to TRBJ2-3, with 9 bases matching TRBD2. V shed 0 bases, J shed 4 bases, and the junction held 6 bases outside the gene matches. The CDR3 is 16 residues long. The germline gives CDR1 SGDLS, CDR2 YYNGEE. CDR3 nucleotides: TGTGCCAGCAGCGTAGGGGCGGGGGGGCCCGCAGATACGCAGTATTTT. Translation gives CASSVGAGGPADTQYF.

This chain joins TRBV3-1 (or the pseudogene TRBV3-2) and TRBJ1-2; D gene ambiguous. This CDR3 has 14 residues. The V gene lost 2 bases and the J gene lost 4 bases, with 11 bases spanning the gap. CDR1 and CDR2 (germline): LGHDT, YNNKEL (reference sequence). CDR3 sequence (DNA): TGTGCCAGCAGCCAACCGCAGGCCGGCTATGGCTACACCTTC. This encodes CASSQPQAGYGYTF.

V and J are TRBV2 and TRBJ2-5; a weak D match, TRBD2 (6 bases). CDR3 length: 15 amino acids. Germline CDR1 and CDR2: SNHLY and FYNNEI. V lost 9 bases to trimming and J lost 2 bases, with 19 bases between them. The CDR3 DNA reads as TGTGCCAGGGACTCCGGGACTTCGAATCAAGAGACCCAGTACTTC. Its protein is CARDSGTSNQETQYF.

CDR3: CAWDKGRTDTQYF. For the CDR3, the DNA is TGTGCCTGGGATAAGGGGCGCACAGATACGCAGTATTTT. The V call is TRBV30, the J call TRBJ2-3; possible D gene TRBD1, 5 bases. Germline V gene lookup returns CDR1 GTSNPN and CDR2 SVGIG (reference sequence). CDR3 length equals 13 residues. V was pared by 5 bases and J by 1 base, with 10 bases between.

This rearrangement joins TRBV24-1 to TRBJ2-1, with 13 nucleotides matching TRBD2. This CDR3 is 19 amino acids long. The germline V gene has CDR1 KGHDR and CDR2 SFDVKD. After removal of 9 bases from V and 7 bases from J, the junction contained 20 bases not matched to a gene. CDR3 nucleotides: TGTGCCACCTCCCGGGGGAGGACTAGCGGGGGCGGAGTACCGAATGAGCAGTTCTTC. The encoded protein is CATSRGRTSGGGVPNEQFF.

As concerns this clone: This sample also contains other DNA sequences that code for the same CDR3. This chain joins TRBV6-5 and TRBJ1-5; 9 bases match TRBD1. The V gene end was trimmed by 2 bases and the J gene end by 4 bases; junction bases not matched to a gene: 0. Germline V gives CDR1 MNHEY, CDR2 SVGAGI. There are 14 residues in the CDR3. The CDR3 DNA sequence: TGTGCCAGCAGTTACGGGACAGGGAATCAGCCCCAGCATTTT. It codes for CASSYGTGNQPQHF.

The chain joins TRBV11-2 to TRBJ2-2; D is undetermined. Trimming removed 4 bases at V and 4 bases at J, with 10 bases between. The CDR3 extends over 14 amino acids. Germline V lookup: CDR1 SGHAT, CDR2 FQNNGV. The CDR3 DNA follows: TGTGCCAGCAGCTCGGAAGACACCACCGGGGAGCTGTTTTTT. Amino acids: CASSSEDTTGELFF.

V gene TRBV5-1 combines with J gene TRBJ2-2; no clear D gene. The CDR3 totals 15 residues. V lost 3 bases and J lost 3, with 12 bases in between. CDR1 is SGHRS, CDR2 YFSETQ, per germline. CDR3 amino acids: CASSSPYSDTGELFF. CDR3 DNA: TGCGCCAGCAGCTCGCCTTACTCCGACACCGGGGAGCTGTTTTTT.

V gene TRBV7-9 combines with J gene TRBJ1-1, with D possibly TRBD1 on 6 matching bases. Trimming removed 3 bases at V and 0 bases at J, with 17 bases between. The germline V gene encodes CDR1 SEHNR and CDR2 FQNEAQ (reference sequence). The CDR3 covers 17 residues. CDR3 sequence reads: CASSLGRGSRMNTEAFF. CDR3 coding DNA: TGTGCCAGCAGCTTGGGGAGGGGGTCCAGAATGAACACTGAAGCTTTCTTT.

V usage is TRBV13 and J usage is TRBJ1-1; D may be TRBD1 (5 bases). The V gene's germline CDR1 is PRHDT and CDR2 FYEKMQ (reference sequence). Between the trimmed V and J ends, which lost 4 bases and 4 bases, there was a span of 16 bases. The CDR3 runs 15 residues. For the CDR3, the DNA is TGTGCCAGCAGCTCCCCCGCTCCGGGGGGCACTGAAGCTTTCTTT. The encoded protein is CASSSPAPGGTEAFF. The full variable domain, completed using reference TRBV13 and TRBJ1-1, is AAGVIQSPRHLIKEKRETATLKCYPIPRHDTVYWYQQGPGQDPQFLISFYEKMQSDKGSIPDRFSAQQFSDYHSELNMSSLELGDSALYFCASSSPAPGGTEAFFGQGTRLTVV.

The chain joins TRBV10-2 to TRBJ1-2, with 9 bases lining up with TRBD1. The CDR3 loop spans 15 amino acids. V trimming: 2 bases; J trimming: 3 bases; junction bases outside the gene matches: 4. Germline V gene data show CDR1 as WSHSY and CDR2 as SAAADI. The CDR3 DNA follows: TGCGCCAGCAGTGAGACGGACAGGGGTGACTATGGCTACACCTTC. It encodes CASSETDRGDYGYTF.

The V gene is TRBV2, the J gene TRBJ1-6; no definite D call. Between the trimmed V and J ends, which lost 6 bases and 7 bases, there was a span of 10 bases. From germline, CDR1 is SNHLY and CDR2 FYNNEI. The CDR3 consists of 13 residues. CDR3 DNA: TGTGCCAGCAGCGCGGGAAAGAATTCACCCCTCCACTTT. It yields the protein CASSAGKNSPLHF.